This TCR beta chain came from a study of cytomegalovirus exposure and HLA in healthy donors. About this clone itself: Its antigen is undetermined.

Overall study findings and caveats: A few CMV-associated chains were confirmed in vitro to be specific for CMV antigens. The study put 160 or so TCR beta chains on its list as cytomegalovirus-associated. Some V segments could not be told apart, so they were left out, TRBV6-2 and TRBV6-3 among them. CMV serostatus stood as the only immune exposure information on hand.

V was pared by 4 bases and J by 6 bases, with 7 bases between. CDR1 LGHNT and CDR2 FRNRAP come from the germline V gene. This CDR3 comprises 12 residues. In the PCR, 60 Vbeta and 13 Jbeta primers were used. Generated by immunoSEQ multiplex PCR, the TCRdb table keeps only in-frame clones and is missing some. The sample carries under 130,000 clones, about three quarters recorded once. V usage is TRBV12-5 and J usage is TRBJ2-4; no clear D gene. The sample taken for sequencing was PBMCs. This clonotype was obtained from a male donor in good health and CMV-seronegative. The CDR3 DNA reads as TGTGCTAGTGGTTCCCAGGCAAACATTCAGTACTTC. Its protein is CASGSQANIQYF.